This TCR beta chain comes out of a study of T cell repertoires in cytomegalovirus infection. As for the study in general: An indication of both CMV infection and matching HLA type came from public TCR beta signatures. Study conclusions and caveats: Summed frequency of shared TCR beta families picked out CMV carriers who also had the relevant HLA. The ex vivo response was dominated by HLA-C-restricted CMV-specific TCR beta clonotypes.

For this clonotype: The antigen remains unidentified. The junction shows a germline mismatch at one end, possibly a read error.

This CDR3 is 14 amino acids long. TCRdb passed the reads through MiXCR, listing each CDR3 protein once. The sample records some 280,000 distinct CDR3 sequences, roughly 13% being singletons. This chain links TRBV5-3 with TRBJ2-6; D perhaps matches TRBD2 (7 bases). TRBV5-3 is designated an ORF whose function remains uncertain. The source of this sequence is a human donor in good health (CMV status not recorded). Some clones in this sample may be carry-over from other donors' samples. Sequenced sample: PBMCs. The CDR3 DNA reads TGTGCCAGCAGCTTGGTGGGGGGGCCCAACGTCCTGACTTTC. It yields the protein CASSLVGGPNVLTF.